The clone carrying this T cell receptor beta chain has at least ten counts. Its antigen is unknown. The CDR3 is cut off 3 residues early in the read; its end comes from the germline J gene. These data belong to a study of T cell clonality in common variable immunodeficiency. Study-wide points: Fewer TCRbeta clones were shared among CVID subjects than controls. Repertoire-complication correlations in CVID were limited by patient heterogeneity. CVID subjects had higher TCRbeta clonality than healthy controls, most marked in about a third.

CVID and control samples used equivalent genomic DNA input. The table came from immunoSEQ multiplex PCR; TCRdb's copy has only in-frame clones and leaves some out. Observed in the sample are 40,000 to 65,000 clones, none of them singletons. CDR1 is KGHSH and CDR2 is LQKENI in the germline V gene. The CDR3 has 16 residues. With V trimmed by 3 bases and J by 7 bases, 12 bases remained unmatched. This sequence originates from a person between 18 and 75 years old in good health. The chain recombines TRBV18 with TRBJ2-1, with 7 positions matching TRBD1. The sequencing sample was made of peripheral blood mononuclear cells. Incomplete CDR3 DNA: TGTGCCAGCTCACCTAGAACCGGGACAGATATAAATGAG. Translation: CASSPRTGTDINE. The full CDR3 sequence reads CASSPRTGTDINEQFF.